Following are 30 T cell receptor beta chains from one sample sequenced in a study of blood T cells in healthy people across ages. Together with a sample-barcoded 5' primer, a J-beta primer mix was included in a second PCR lasting about 6 to 11 cycles. Using its own MiXCR run on the 5' RACE reads, TCRdb lists one record per CDR3 protein. The repertoire holds around 1,100,000 distinct CDR3 sequences, with roughly two fifths as singletons. The sequenced sample consisted of blood. Every receptor here comes from a man younger than 35 in good health.

This clonotype appeared a few times. The rearrangement links TRBV6-5 to TRBJ1-5; D is undetermined. The CDR3 spans 13 residues. Germline CDR1 is MNHEY and CDR2 is SVGAGI. The V and J ends lost 3 bases and 5 bases respectively, with 8 bases between them. CDR3 in DNA: TGTGCCAGCAGTTATAACCCCTATCAGCCCCAGCATTTT. Residues: CASSYNPYQPQHF.

The chain uses TRBV2 and TRBJ2-3; 8 nucleotides line up with TRBD1. CDR1 is SNHLY and CDR2 is FYNNEI in the germline V gene. V lost 6 bases, J lost 3 bases, and 11 bases stayed unmatched. There are 16 residues in the CDR3. DNA for the CDR3: TGTGCCAGCAGAGAACCCCGGGACAGGAGTACAGATACGCAGTATTTT. Translated: CASREPRDRSTDTQYF.

V usage is TRBV20-1 and J usage is TRBJ1-1, with D tentatively TRBD1 (5 bases). Per germline, CDR1 DFQATT and CDR2 SNEGSKA (reference sequence). V lost 5 bases to trimming and J lost 3 bases, with 19 bases between them. This CDR3 has 15 amino acids. The CDR3 DNA reads TGCAGTGCTGCCTCGGTGTTCGAAGGGGACACTGAAGCTTTCTTT. It is translated as CSAASVFEGDTEAFF.

This clonotype was detected many times. This chain joins TRBV11-1 and TRBJ2-1; no clear D. The ends were cut back, 1 base at V and 4 bases at J, with 8 bases in the middle. The CDR3 has 14 amino acids. Germline V CDR1 and CDR2: SGHAT, FQDESV (reference sequence). CDR3 sequence reads: CASSLGVGYNEQFF. CDR3 DNA sequence: TGTGCCAGCAGCTTAGGGGTTGGGTACAATGAGCAGTTCTTC.

This chain uses TRBV18 with TRBJ1-5, with 7 bases that match TRBD1. J was trimmed by 6 bases and V by 5 bases; bases with no gene match: 7. Per the germline V gene, CDR1 is KGHSH and CDR2 is LQKENI. CDR3 length: 14 amino acids. The CDR3 sequence is CASSKDREAQPQHF. The CDR3 nucleotides are TGTGCCAGCTCAAAAGACAGGGAGGCTCAGCCCCAGCATTTT.

V and J are TRBV29-1 and TRBJ1-4; D remains ambiguous. In germline, CDR1 is SQVTM, CDR2 ANQGSEA. The CDR3 contains 13 residues. V gave up 5 bases and J gave up 2 bases, with 9 bases separating them. The CDR3 coding sequence is TGCAGCGTTCATGGGCCTACTAATGAAAAACTGTTTTTT. Its protein product is CSVHGPTNEKLFF.

V is TRBV20-1 and J is TRBJ1-1, with TRBD1 identical over 7 bases. With V trimmed by 6 bases and J by 3 bases, 10 bases remained unmatched. CDR1 is DFQATT, CDR2 SNEGSKA, per germline (reference sequence). This CDR3 is 14 amino acids long. The DNA for the CDR3 is TGCAGTGCCGCATCCGGGGACAGCCACACTGAAGCTTTCTTT. Residues: CSAASGDSHTEAFF.

V is TRBV6-2 or TRBV6-3 and J is TRBJ1-5; D unresolved. This CDR3 spans 15 amino acids. Germline values: CDR1 MNHEY, CDR2 SVGEGT. Trimming removed 2 bases at V and 0 bases at J, with 8 bases between. Here the CDR3 reads CASSYPIYSNQPQHF. The DNA of the CDR3 is TGTGCCAGCAGTTACCCCATTTATAGCAATCAGCCCCAGCATTTT.

This clonotype has just one count. The chain is built from TRBV18 and TRBJ1-1; D call uncertain. Trimming cost V 4 bases and J 8 bases, with 14 bases left between them. The germline V gene encodes CDR1 KGHSH and CDR2 LQKENI. The CDR3 extends over 13 amino acids. The CDR3 bases are TGTGCCAGCTCACTCCGGGAGATGGGGGAAGCTTTCTTT. Translating gives CASSLREMGEAFF.

The CDR3 reads CASSLEDSQETQYF. The CDR3 DNA reads as TGCGCCAGCAGCTTGGAGGACTCCCAAGAGACCCAGTACTTC. The V call is TRBV5-1, the J call TRBJ2-5, with D maybe TRBD2 (5 bases). CDR3 length: 14 residues. V was pared by 0 bases and J by 1 base, with 7 bases between. Per germline, CDR1 SGHRS and CDR2 YFSETQ.

This sequence joins TRBV20-1 and TRBJ2-2; 7 bases agree with TRBD1. The length of the CDR3 is 15 residues. V lost 7 bases to trimming and J lost 5 bases; unmatched junction nucleotides: 13. CDR1 and CDR2 (germline): DFQATT, SNEGSKA (reference sequence). The CDR3 sequence is CSVPKGQSTTGELFF. CDR3 in DNA: TGCAGTGTCCCGAAGGGACAGAGTACGACCGGGGAGCTGTTTTTT.

This rearrangement joins TRBV16 to TRBJ2-1; 8 bases match TRBD1. Germline loops: CDR1 KGHSY, CDR2 FQNENV. The junction had 6 bases not matched to a gene; V was cut back by 0 bases and J by 5 bases. CDR3 length: 16 amino acids. For the CDR3, the DNA is TGTGCCAGCAGCCAATCTGTTAGGGACAGGCACAATGAGCAGTTCTTC. It encodes CASSQSVRDRHNEQFF.

The chain uses TRBV5-1 and TRBJ1-2; D is possibly TRBD1 (5 bases). The V end lost 0 bases, the J end lost 0 bases, and 18 bases lay between the germline ends. Germline lookup yields CDR1 SGHRS and CDR2 YFSETQ. The length of the CDR3 is 18 residues. This CDR3 is CASSLDVSSGITNYGYTF. The CDR3 coding sequence is TGCGCCAGCAGCTTGGATGTTTCATCAGGGATTACTAACTATGGCTACACCTTC.

This clonotype has only a few counts. The V call is TRBV25-1, the J call TRBJ2-4; D is possibly TRBD1 or TRBD2 (5 bases each). The closer fit of TRBJ2-7 to the DNA end suggests the J call may be wrong. CDR1 is MGHDK, CDR2 SYGVNS, per germline. The CDR3 covers 15 residues. The CDR3 protein is CASSELIGRDDEQYF. Written as DNA, the CDR3 is TGTGCCAGCAGTGAATTGATCGGCAGGGACGACGAGCAGTACTTC.

This clonotype was detected a few times. The chain links TRBV14 to TRBJ1-1; D is uncertain. CDR1 is SGHDN and CDR2 is FVKESK in the germline V gene. This CDR3 spans 15 amino acids. Trimming stripped 1 base from V and 0 bases from J, with 9 bases between. As DNA, the CDR3 is TGTGCCAGCAGCCAAGGCGGCAACATGAACACTGAAGCTTTCTTT. Translated, it gives CASSQGGNMNTEAFF. The full variable domain, rest sourced from reference TRBV14 and TRBJ1-1, is EAGVTQFPSHSVIEKGQTVTLRCDPISGHDNLYWYRRVMGKEIKFLLHFVKESKQDESGMPNNRFLAERTGGTYSTLKVQPAELEDSGVYFCASSQGGNMNTEAFFGQGTRLTVV.

The V call is TRBV7-9, the J call TRBJ1-1; unclear D gene. Between the trimmed V and J ends, which lost 7 bases and 4 bases, there was a span of 19 bases. Germline assignment: CDR1 SEHNR and CDR2 FQNEAQ (reference sequence). CDR3 length equals 15 residues. In nucleotides, the CDR3 is TGTGCCAGCATCCCACGACACACTGAGAGCACTGAAGCTTTCTTT. Protein product: CASIPRHTESTEAFF.

The V gene is TRBV6-1, the J gene TRBJ1-4, with D possibly matching TRBD1 (5 bases). This CDR3 contains 13 residues. V lost 8 bases and J lost 10, with 17 bases in between. Per germline, CDR1 MNHNS and CDR2 SASEGT. The CDR3 sequence is CASLLGDRGKLFF. The CDR3, as DNA: TGTGCCAGCCTCCTGGGAGATAGGGGAAAACTGTTTTTT.

In this sample, this clonotype turned up a few times. The CDR3 protein is CSAKRGTDTDTQYF. In DNA form, the CDR3 reads TGCAGTGCTAAGCGGGGGACGGACACAGATACGCAGTATTTT. This chain joins TRBV20-1 and TRBJ2-3; TRBD2 aligns across 8 bases. The V gene's germline CDR1 is DFQATT and CDR2 SNEGSKA (reference sequence). J was trimmed by 2 bases and V by 4 bases; bases with no gene match: 5. The CDR3 is 14 residues long.

This clonotype occurred a few times. CDR3 in amino acids: CASSLVRGRTEAFF. The CDR3 nucleotides read TGTGCCAGCAGCTTAGTTAGGGGGCGCACTGAAGCTTTCTTT. The chain combines TRBV7-2 with TRBJ1-1; 7 nucleotides align to TRBD1. Looked up from germline, CDR1 is SGHTA and CDR2 is FQGNSA. This CDR3 has 14 amino acids. J was trimmed by 4 bases and V by 1 base; bases with no gene match: 3.

This chain links TRBV27 with TRBJ2-1; 14 bases fit TRBD2. The V and J ends lost 4 bases and 7 bases, in that order; junction bases with no gene match: 9. Per germline, CDR1 MNHEY and CDR2 SMNVEV (reference sequence). The CDR3 consists of 17 residues. For the CDR3, the DNA is TGTGCCAGCAGTTCAAGACTAGCGGGGGGGCAGGATAATGAGCAGTTCTTC. This sequence encodes CASSSRLAGGQDNEQFF.

The V gene is TRBV5-5, the J gene TRBJ2-3, with no clear D. Trimming took 4 bases from V and 0 from J, leaving 15 bases between them. The CDR3 extends over 16 amino acids. CDR1 is SGHKS and CDR2 is YYEKEE in the germline V gene (reference sequence). CDR3 sequence reads: CASSVRQFSSTDTQYF. In DNA, the CDR3 is TGTGCCAGCAGCGTACGGCAATTTTCTAGCACAGATACGCAGTATTTT.

The J gene is TRBJ1-4, the V gene TRBV11-2; the D gene is possibly TRBD1 (6 bases). This CDR3 is built from 16 residues. Trimming stripped 1 base from V and 3 bases from J, with 12 bases between. CDR1 SGHAT and CDR2 FQNNGV come from the germline V gene. The CDR3 coding sequence is TGTGCCAGCAGCTTAGCCCTAGGGGGGGCTAATGAAAAACTGTTTTTT. It is translated as CASSLALGGANEKLFF.

The chain couples TRBV5-1 to TRBJ2-1; D is perhaps TRBD1 (6 bases). There are 13 residues in the CDR3. Trimming left V 4 bases short and J 8 bases short, with 13 bases between. Per germline, CDR1 SGHRS and CDR2 YFSETQ. CDR3 in amino acids: CASSGQTKDEQFF. The CDR3 DNA sequence: TGCGCCAGCAGCGGACAGACAAAGGATGAGCAGTTCTTC. The whole variable domain, filled in from reference TRBV5-1 and TRBJ2-1, reads KAGVTQTPRYLIKTRGQQVTLSCSPISGHRSVSWYQQTPGQGLQFLFEYFSETQRNKGNFPGRFSGRQFSNSRSEMNVSTLELGDSALYLCASSGQTKDEQFFGPGTRLTVL.

The chain recombines TRBV6-2 or TRBV6-3 with TRBJ1-5; TRBD1 might be the D (6 bases). Germline V gene data show CDR1 as MNHEY and CDR2 as SVGEGT. V dropped 5 bases and J dropped 0 bases, with 14 bases sitting between them. The CDR3 runs 16 residues. CDR3 loop: CASSKNEGDSNQPQHF. For the CDR3, the DNA is TGTGCCAGCAGTAAAAACGAGGGGGATAGCAATCAGCCCCAGCATTTT.

This chain links TRBV6-6 with TRBJ2-5; D could derive from TRBD1 or TRBD2 (5 bases each). The V end lost 2 bases, the J end lost 5 bases, and 15 bases lay between the germline ends. There are 15 residues in the CDR3. CDR1 and CDR2 from the germline V gene are MNHNY and SVGAGI (reference sequence). The CDR3 nucleotides read TGTGCCAGCAGTTACGGGGGATCGGTCGGGGAGACCCAGTACTTC. Protein product: CASSYGGSVGETQYF.

This clonotype has just one count. The gene calls are TRBV4-2 and TRBJ2-1; possibly TRBD1 for D (5 bases). V was shortened by 1 base and J by 13 bases, with 23 bases between the two germline ends. CDR1 is LGHNA, CDR2 YNFKEQ, per germline. The CDR3 has 16 residues. CDR3 protein: CASSQVRSQGEETQFF. The CDR3 DNA is TGTGCCAGCAGCCAAGTGAGATCCCAGGGTGAAGAGACCCAGTTCTTC.

For this clonotype: Given a much more abundant clone one base away, this may be a read error. The chain links TRBV10-3 to TRBJ2-1, with unresolved D. Deletions cut 0 bases from V and 6 bases from J, with 6 bases between. Germline CDR1 and CDR2: ENHRY and SYGVKD. The CDR3 spans 13 residues. The CDR3 region has the DNA TGTGCCATCAGTGAGTCTATCGGCAATGAGCAGTTCTTC. Translation: CAISESIGNEQFF.

V is TRBV4-3 and J is TRBJ1-6; D gene uncertain. Trimming shortened V by 0 bases and J by 5 bases, and 20 bases separated the two germline ends. CDR1 LGHNA and CDR2 YSLEER come from the germline V gene. The CDR3 is 19 amino acids. The chain's CDR3 is CASSQDSTTENDNNSPLHF. DNA for the CDR3: TGCGCCAGCAGCCAAGATTCAACAACTGAAAACGACAATAATTCACCCCTCCACTTT.

To note about this clonotype: At one end the junction does not follow the germline gene, possibly because of a read error. The CDR3 region is CASTLQGFQEAQYF. The CDR3 coding sequence is TGTGCCAGCACCCTACAGGGGTTCCAAGAGGCCCAGTACTTC. The chain links TRBV12-3 or TRBV12-4 to TRBJ2-5; 7 nucleotides match TRBD1. This CDR3 region has 14 residues.

This CDR3 is CASRTTGQGPTEAFF. The CDR3 nucleotides are TGTGCCAGCAGGACGACAGGACAGGGTCCCACTGAAGCTTTCTTT. The gene calls are TRBV7-9 and TRBJ1-1; TRBD1 matches at 8 bases. Germline CDR1 SEHNR, CDR2 FQNEAQ (reference sequence). V gave up 6 bases and J gave up 4 bases; unmatched junction bases: 10. CDR3 length equals 15 residues.